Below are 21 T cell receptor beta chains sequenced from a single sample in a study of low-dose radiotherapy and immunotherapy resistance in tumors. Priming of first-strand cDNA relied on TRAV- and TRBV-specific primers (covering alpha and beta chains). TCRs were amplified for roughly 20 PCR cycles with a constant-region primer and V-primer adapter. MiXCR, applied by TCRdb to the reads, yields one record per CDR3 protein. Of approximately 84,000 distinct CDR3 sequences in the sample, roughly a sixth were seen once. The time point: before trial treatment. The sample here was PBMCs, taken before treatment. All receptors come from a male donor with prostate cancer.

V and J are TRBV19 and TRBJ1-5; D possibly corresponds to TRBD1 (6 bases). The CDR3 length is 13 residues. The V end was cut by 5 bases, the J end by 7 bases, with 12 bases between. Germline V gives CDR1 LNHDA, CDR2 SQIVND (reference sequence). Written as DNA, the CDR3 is TGTGCCAGTAGTCACAGGGTGGACCAGCCCCAGCATTTT. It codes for CASSHRVDQPQHF.

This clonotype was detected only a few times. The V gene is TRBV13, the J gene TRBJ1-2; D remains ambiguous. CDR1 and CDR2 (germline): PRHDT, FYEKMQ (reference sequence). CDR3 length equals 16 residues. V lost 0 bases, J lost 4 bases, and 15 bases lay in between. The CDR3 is CASSLGPGSTSYGYTF. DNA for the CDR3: TGTGCCAGCAGCTTAGGCCCGGGATCAACTAGCTATGGCTACACCTTC.

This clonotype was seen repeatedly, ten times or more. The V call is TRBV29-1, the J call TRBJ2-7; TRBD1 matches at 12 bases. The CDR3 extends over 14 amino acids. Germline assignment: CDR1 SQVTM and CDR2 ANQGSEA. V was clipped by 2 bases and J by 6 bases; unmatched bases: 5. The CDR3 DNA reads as TGCAGCGTTGAACTGGGACAGGGGGCCTTCGAGCAGTACTTC. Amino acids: CSVELGQGAFEQYF.

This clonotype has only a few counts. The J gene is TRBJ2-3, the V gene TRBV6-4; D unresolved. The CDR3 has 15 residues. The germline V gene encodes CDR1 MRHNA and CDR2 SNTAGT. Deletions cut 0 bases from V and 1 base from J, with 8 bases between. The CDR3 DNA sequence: TGTGCCAGCAGTGACTCCGGAGAAGGCACAGATACGCAGTATTTT. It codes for CASSDSGEGTDTQYF.

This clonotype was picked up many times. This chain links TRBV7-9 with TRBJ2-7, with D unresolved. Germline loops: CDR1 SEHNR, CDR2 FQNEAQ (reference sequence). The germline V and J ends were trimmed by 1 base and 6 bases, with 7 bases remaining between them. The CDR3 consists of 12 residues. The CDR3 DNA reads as TGTGCCAGCAGCTTAGAGGGCAGCGAGCAGTACTTC. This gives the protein CASSLEGSEQYF.

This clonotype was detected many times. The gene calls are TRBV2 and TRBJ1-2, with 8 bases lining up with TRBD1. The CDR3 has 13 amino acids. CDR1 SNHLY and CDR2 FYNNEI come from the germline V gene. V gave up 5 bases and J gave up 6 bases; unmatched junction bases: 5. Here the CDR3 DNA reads TGTGCCAGCAGTCCTGGACAGGGTCATGGCTACACCTTC. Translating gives CASSPGQGHGYTF.

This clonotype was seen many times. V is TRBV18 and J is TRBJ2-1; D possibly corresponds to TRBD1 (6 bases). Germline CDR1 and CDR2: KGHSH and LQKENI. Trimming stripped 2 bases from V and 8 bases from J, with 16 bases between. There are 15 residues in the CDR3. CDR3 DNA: TGTGCCAGCTCACCATTTGGGGGCCGAGGGGATGAGCAGTTCTTC. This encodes CASSPFGGRGDEQFF.

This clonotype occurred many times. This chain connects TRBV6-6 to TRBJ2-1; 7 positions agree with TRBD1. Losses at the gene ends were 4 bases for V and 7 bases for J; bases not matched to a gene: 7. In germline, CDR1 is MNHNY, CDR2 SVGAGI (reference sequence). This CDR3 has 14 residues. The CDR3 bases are TGTGCCAGCAGTTTCCATGGACAGGTTAATGAGCAGTTCTTC. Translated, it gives CASSFHGQVNEQFF.

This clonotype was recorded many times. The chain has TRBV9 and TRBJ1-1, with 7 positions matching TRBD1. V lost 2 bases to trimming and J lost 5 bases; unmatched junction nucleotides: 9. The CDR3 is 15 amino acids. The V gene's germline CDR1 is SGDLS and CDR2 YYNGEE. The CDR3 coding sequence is TGTGCCAGCAGCGTCCTGACAGGGCCCAGGACTGAAGCTTTCTTT. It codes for CASSVLTGPRTEAFF.

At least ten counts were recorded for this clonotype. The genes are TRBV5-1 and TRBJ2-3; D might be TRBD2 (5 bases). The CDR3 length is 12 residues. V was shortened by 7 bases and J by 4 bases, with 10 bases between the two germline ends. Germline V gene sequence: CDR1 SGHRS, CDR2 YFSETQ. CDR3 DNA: TGCGCCAGCCAGGACTCTCCAGATACGCAGTATTTT. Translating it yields CASQDSPDTQYF.

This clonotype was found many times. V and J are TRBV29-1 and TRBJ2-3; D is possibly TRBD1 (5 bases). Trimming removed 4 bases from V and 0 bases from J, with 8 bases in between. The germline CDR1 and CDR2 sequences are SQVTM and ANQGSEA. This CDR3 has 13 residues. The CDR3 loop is CSVGTPSTDTQYF. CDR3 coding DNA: TGCAGCGTTGGGACACCTAGCACAGATACGCAGTATTTT.

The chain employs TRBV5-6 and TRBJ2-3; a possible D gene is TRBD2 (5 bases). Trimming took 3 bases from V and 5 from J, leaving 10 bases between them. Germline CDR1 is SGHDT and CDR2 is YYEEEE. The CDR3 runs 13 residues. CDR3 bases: TGTGCCAGCAGCTGGGAGCGCGAAGATACGCAGTATTTT. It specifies CASSWEREDTQYF.

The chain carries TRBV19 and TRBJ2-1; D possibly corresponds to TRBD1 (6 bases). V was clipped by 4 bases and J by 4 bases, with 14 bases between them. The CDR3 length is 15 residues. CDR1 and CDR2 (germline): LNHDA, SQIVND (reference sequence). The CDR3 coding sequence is TGTGCCAGTAGTACCCGGACAGAAAGATACAATGAGCAGTTCTTC. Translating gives CASSTRTERYNEQFF.

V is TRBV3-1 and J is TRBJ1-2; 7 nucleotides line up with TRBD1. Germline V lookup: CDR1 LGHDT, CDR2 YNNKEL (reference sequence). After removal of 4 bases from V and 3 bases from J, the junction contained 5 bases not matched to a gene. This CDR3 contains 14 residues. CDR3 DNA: TGTGCCAGCAGCCGACAGGGAGGGGACTATGGCTACACCTTC. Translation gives CASSRQGGDYGYTF.

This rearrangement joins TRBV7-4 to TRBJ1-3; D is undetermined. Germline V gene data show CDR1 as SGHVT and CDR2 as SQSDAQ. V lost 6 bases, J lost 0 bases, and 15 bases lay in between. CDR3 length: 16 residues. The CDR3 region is CASSLSRGSSGNTIYF. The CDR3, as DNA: TGTGCCAGCAGTTTATCGCGTGGCAGCTCTGGAAACACCATATATTTT.

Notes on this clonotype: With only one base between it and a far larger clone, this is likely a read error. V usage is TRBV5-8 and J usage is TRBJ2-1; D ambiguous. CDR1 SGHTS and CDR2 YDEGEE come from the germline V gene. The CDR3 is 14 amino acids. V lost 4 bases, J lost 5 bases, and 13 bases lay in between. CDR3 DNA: TGTGCCAGCAGCCCATTTAGAAGTCACAATGAGCAGTTCTTC. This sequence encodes CASSPFRSHNEQFF.

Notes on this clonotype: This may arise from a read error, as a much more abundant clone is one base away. The CDR3 DNA reads as TGTGCCAGCAGTTTATCGATAACTAGCGGCTTTGATGAGCAGCTCTTC. This encodes CASSLSITSGFDEQLF. V usage is TRBV27 and J usage is TRBJ2-1; TRBD2 matches at 8 bases. This CDR3 has 16 amino acids. Germline V gene lookup returns CDR1 MNHEY and CDR2 SMNVEV (reference sequence).

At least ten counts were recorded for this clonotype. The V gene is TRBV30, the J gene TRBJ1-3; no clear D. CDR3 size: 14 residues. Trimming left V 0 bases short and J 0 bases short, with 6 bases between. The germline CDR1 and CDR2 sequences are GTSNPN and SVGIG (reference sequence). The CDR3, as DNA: TGTGCCTGGAGTGTGGGGAACTCTGGAAACACCATATATTTT. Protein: CAWSVGNSGNTIYF.

The CDR3 bases are TGCAGTGCAAAGCTTCGGGAGGGCCTTATAAAAGAGACCCAGTACTTC. It specifies CSAKLREGLIKETQYF. The chain carries TRBV20-1 and TRBJ2-5; TRBD2 aligns across 8 bases. Germline values: CDR1 DFQATT, CDR2 SNEGSKA (reference sequence). The CDR3 runs to 16 residues. V was pared by 6 bases and J by 3 bases, with 15 bases of the junction left unmatched.

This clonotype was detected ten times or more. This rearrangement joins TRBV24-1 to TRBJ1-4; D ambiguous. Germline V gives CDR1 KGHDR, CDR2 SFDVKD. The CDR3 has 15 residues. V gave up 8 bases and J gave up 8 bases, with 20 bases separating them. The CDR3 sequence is CATKFPGRACEKLFF. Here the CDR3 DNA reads TGTGCCACCAAGTTCCCCGGTAGAGCATGCGAAAAACTGTTTTTT.

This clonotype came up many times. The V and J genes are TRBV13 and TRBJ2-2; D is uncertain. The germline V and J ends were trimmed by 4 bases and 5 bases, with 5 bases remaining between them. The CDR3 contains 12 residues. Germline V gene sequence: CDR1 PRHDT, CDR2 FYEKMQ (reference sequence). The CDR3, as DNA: TGTGCCAGCAGCTCCAGAACCGGGGAGCTGTTTTTT. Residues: CASSSRTGELFF.